This T cell receptor (beta chain) was recorded in a study of PD-1 blockade in mismatch repair-deficient tumors. For the study at large: Patients had around twelve mismatch repair-deficient cancer types, all previously treated and progressing.

Every patient had mismatch repair deficiency by PCR or immunohistochemistry. TCRs were sequenced from a few patients responding to pembrolizumab. Trimming removed 0 bases at V and 1 base at J, with 10 bases between. Looked up from germline, CDR1 is SGDLS and CDR2 is YYNGEE. The CDR3 totals 15 residues. Study-wide results and caveats: Tumor-resident clones, often absent from pretreatment blood, expanded after pembrolizumab and then contracted.

Clones were read by immunoSEQ multiplex PCR, and TCRdb kept only the in-frame ones, dropping some. The data contain about 19,000 clones, about four fifths of them singletons. As for this clone: Antigen unknown.

Sequencing used PBMCs, obtained 52 weeks after starting pembrolizumab. This clonotype originated in an adult with mismatch repair-deficient cancer. The chain links TRBV9 to TRBJ1-2, with D perhaps TRBD1 (5 bases). The CDR3 loop reads CASSVVGGVNYGYTF. The DNA of the CDR3 is TGTGCCAGCAGCGTAGTGGGGGGAGTTAACTATGGCTACACCTTC.